The present T cell receptor (beta chain) was sequenced within a study of cytomegalovirus exposure and HLA in healthy donors (TCRdb year 2017). A note on the overall study: In an earlier analysis of some 610 of the donors, 276 Gb of sequence data and 100 million or so unique TCR beta sequences from some 170 million T cells were reported. About five DR-DQ haplotypes were treated as single units for association and clustering because of strong linkage in the cohort. Every repertoire in the discovery cohort had been generated on one and the same sequencing platform. To study patterns of TCR occurrence, a later analysis re-analyzed previously published TCR beta repertoires from 550 to 800 donors and added high-resolution HLA genotyping. To predict cytomegalovirus infection status, the study brought together high-throughput TCR immunosequencing, statistical association of individual TCRs with disease status, and machine learning. The T cell repertoires of about 700 subjects were profiled by immunosequencing and related to cytomegalovirus serostatus. Rather than drawing on any new phenotypic data, the later analysis identified candidate immune exposures from TCR beta sequences and the way those sequences occurred across donors. Across approximately 400 genotyped donors of the cohort, an average of about 200,000 unique TCR beta nucleotide sequences per donor were sequenced, and approximately 17% of those sequences were non-productive. Typing coverage differed by locus: A, B, C, DRB1 and DQB1 were typed in about 629-630 donors, DQA1 in around 500, DPA1 in 600 to 610, and DPB1 in just under 480. An early release covering some 640 HLA-typed donors comprised about 310 gigabases of sequencing data and about 90 million unique TCR sequences. The study was designed to test whether signatures of past pathogen exposure could be identified by cataloging public T cell receptors. Genome-wide SNP genotypes for about 65% of the roughly 670 donors were used in a later genetic analysis, which treated that subset as a discovery cohort. Besides the first cohort of around 670 subjects, a separate validation cohort made up of some 110 different subjects was used. HLA typing covered class I and class II loci at four-digit resolution. Donor age, sex, ethnicity and CMV serostatus were compiled together with the repertoire data. Of the approximately 400 genotyped donors, approximately 82% fell in the genetic ancestry cluster associated with self-reported Caucasian donors. An earlier analysis of several hundred of the donors used high-throughput TCR beta sequencing to judge whether each TCR beta V gene segment behaved as functional or pseudogenic.

What the research found in general, with its limitations: Correlated functional status among segregating V segments might reflect linkage disequilibrium, but an unknown experimental factor could not be ruled out. Assigning TCR associations to individual alleles was difficult when HLA alleles, especially DR and DQ, strongly co-occurred. A cluster of highly shared sequence variants was judged likely to be a technical artifact of the sequencing pipeline. In a later analysis, several top co-occurrence clusters were reported to appear linked to parvovirus B19, influenza, CMV and Epstein-Barr virus. The presence/absence analyses assumed that sequencing depth was roughly uniform across donors, and that assumption may not be true. HLA typing was unavailable for some donors at each locus, so association tests used only the typed subset. CMV serostatus was the only immune exposure information available for the cohort. Broadly in line with IMGT annotations, most TCR beta V segments showed up in productive rearrangements about 87% or about 30% of the time in an earlier analysis of several hundred of the donors. Cytomegalovirus status was reported to be diagnosed by the classifier with high specificity and sensitivity in both the original and validation cohorts. A later genetic analysis associated a missense DCLRE1C variant with V-gene and J-gene trimming of TCR beta chains, and an independent cohort replicated the association. According to a later analysis, most CMV-associated TCR beta chains appeared to be HLA-restricted, and the HLA associations seemed to be driven largely by CMV exposure. In a later analysis, HLA-associated TCR beta chains were found to be more clonally expanded and to have lower generation probabilities than equally common non-associated chains. The authors suggested that the approach could potentially be generalized to other disease states and immunological phenotypes. In a later genetic analysis, fewer N-insertions in productive TCRs were reported among donors in an Asian-associated ancestry cluster than the roughly 700-donor mean. In vitro tests confirmed that three of the cytomegalovirus-associated TCR beta chains recognize cytomegalovirus antigens. Because counts were too low, under 20 rarely observed V segments, including chromosome 9 orphons, were left out of the earlier analysis of 500 to 750 of the donors. In a later analysis, 15,000 to 20,000 TCR beta sequences were associated with specific HLA alleles at a false discovery rate of 0.05. Some IMGT-functional V segments, including TRBV6-2 and TRBV6-3, could not be distinguished by the 87-base-pair reads and were therefore excluded. According to a later analysis, TCR association rates differed among HLA loci, with DRB1 alleles showing the most associated TCRs and HLA-C alleles showing the fewest. Most TCR sequences were observed very rarely across donors, whereas some public TCRs were present in many individuals. A further reported finding was that TCR beta sequences accurately predicted the HLA-A and HLA-B alleles for most subjects in the first cohort. This cohort had only TCR beta chains sequenced, and the lack of alpha or paired-chain data limited which features could be detected. The study listed 150 to 200 TCR beta chains as associated with cytomegalovirus.

Library preparation was by the immunoSEQ multiplex PCR assay. The multiplex PCR relied on a mix of 60 forward primers for TCR Vbeta segments and 13 reverse primers for TCR Jbeta segments. Amplification of the CDR3 region of rearranged TCR beta genes was performed with a multiplex PCR assay on genomic DNA. On the Illumina HiSeq System, the amplified TCR beta libraries were sequenced as 87-base-pair reads. Per the source publication's procedure: Across the 500 to 750 repertoires, a later analysis counted some 81 million unique TCR beta chains, about 10 million of which were shared by at least two donors. Raw reads were error-corrected and collapsed into unique sequences with a nearest-neighbor algorithm that merged closely related sequences to remove PCR and sequencing errors. CDR3 sequences were aligned to IMGT reference sequences to assign V, D and J gene segments. For a sequence to be retained, a match of at least six nucleotides was required to both a V gene segment and a J gene segment. Rearrangements were classified as productive when the CDR3 lacked stop codons and remained in frame with V and J, and all other rearrangements were classified as non-productive. CDR3 was defined according to IMGT convention as the region running from the second conserved V-encoded cysteine to the conserved J-encoded phenylalanine. The earlier analysis of more than 450 of the donors excluded sequences that lacked an unambiguous match to a single V gene segment. An earlier analysis of approximately 590 of the donors classified V segments as functional when productive rearrangements were above 56.7% and as segregating when the standard deviation between donors was above 5%. A statistical classification framework was built to diagnose cytomegalovirus status from the catalog of TCR beta chain sequences. A later analysis assigned V and J genes by comparing TCR nucleotide sequences with IMGT/GENE-DB human TR gene sequences. In a later analysis, CDR3 sequences and most-parsimonious VDJ recombination scenarios were assigned using the TCRdist pipeline. In a later analysis, every TCR beta chain was defined by the combination of its CDR3 amino acid sequence and its V-gene family, and reads without a unique V-gene family were dropped. A later analysis removed 550 to 700 highly shared, low-generation-probability nucleotide sequences to deal with suspected cross-contamination and a sequencing artifact. In a later analysis, a clonal expansion index for each public chain was calculated from normalized within-repertoire ranks of inferred template counts. Generation probabilities in a later analysis came from a VDJ recombination model fitted to out-of-frame rearrangements, and those results were checked against IGoR. A later analysis scored TCR-TCR, TCR-HLA and TCR-CMV co-occurrence with hypergeometric tests, applying a repertoire-size bias correction to TCR pairs. To estimate false discovery rates, a later analysis permuted the HLA or CMV assignments 20 times. In a later analysis, co-occurring TCRs were grouped with DBSCAN, and TCRdist sequence similarity was added when clustering was performed within HLA-allele-positive subsets. Co-occurrence clustering excluded repertoires with fewer than 30,000 or more than 120,000 public chains, plus five with anomalous nucleotide sharing. Entries here come from immuneACCESS through TCRdb and include only in-frame sequences with V and J called. Some clones fail to appear in such tables; in the studies checked, an unresolved V gene covers under half of the shortfall, and the cause of the remainder is unknown. That table gives V, J and clone size, and the DNA gave D and trimming. Recorded for this sample are roughly 190,000 clones; just under 75% of them occurred a single time. About 4.4% of the sample comes from the top ten.

This clone appeared once. The antigen it binds to is not known. No clone much larger than this one lies a single base away; base qualities are absent. Trimming at the junction amounts to 10 bases on V and 8 bases on J, and the germline ends lie 20 bases apart. The germline V gene specifies MNHEY as CDR1 and SVGAGI as CDR2. Reading from cysteine to phenylalanine, the CDR3 counts 13 amino acids. The sequence is cut down to CDR3 DNA, 39 bases in frame from base 1. The cohort consisted of some 670 healthy bone marrow donors. At the time of sampling, every cohort member was nominally healthy, though immune exposures that went unrecorded were likely present. The donor was CMV seropositive and belonged to the group of 250 to 300 seropositive cohort members. A peripheral blood sample was collected from each donor, and TCR beta sequencing was performed on peripheral blood mononuclear cells. Genomic DNA was extracted from the blood cell samples with the Qiagen DNeasy Blood Extraction Kit.

Sequencing was carried out using PBMCs. The clonotype was recovered from a man in his thirties or forties in good health and CMV-seropositive. The chain was built from TRBV6-5 and TRBJ1-2; TRBD1 is perhaps the D gene, given 5 matching bases. The CDR3 has the sequence CATQGNRAVGYTF. In nucleotide form, the sequence is TGTGCCACTCAGGGCAACCGTGCAGTGGGCTACACCTTC.